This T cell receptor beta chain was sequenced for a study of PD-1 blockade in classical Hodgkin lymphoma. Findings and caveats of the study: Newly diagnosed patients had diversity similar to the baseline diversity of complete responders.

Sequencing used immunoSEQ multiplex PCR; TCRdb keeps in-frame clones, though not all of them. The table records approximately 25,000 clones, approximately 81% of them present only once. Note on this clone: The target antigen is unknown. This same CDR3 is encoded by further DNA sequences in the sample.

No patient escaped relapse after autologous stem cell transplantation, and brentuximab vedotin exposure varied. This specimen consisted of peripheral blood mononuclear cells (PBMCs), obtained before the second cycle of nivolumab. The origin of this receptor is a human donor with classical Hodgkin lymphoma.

In DNA, the CDR3 is TGCAGTGCTCAAGCCTACGAGCAGTACTTC. Translating gives CSAQAYEQYF. J is TRBJ2-7 and V is TRBV20-1; D is undetermined. Germline loops: CDR1 DFQATT, CDR2 SNEGSKA (reference sequence). V was shortened by 5 bases and J by 2 bases, with 4 bases between the two germline ends. The CDR3 has 10 residues.